This TCR beta chain was recovered during a study of CD8 T cells in Susac syndrome. The study's findings and limits: The study conceded that its TCR sequencing and HLA analysis involved relatively few individuals.

Sequencing targeted TCR beta in blood CD8+ and CD4+ T cells. In contrast to the negatively isolated CD8+ and CD4+ T cells, TEMRA cells were FACS-enriched. Reverse transcription of roughly 0.5 to 1 ug RNA used random hexamers. The immunoSEQ assay covered 54 Vbeta and 13 Jbeta segments for CDR3. TCRdb redid the calling of the immunoSEQ multiplex PCR reads with MiXCR, one entry per CDR3 protein. The data hold roughly 140,000 distinct CDR3 sequences, with about 95% observed a single time. J was trimmed by 2 bases and V by 6 bases; bases with no gene match: 8. The CDR3 totals 15 residues. CDR1 is MNHNS, CDR2 SASEGT, per germline. On this clonotype itself: As yet, its antigen is unknown.

This receptor was obtained from a human donor with multiple sclerosis. The rearrangement links TRBV6-1 to TRBJ2-7; 9 nucleotides align to TRBD1. Sequencing input: CD8+ T cells from PBMCs. The CDR3 loop reads CASSPGTGPTYEQYF. The CDR3 nucleotides are TGTGCCAGCAGCCCCGGGACAGGGCCCACCTACGAGCAGTACTTC.